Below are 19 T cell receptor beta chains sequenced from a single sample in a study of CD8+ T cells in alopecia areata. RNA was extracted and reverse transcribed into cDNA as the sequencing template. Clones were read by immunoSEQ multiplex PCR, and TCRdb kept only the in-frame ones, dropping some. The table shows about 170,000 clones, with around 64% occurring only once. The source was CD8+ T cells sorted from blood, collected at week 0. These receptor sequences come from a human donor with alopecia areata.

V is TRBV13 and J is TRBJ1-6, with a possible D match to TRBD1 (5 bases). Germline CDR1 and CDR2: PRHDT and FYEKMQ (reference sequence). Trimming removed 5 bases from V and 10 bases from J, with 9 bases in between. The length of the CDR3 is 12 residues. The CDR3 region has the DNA TGTGCCAGCAGCCAGGGTAACTCACCCCTCCACTTT. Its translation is CASSQGNSPLHF.

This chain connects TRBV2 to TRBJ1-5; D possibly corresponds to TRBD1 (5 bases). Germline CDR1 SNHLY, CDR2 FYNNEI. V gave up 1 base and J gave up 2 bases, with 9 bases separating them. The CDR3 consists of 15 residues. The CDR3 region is CASSEEAQGNQPQHF. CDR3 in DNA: TGTGCCAGCAGTGAAGAAGCACAGGGCAATCAGCCCCAGCATTTT.

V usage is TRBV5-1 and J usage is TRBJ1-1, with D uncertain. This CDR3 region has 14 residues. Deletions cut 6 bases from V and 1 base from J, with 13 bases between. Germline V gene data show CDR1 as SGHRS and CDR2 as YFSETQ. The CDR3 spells CASTPLGPNTEAFF. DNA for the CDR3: TGCGCCAGCACGCCCCTTGGGCCGAACACTGAAGCTTTCTTT.

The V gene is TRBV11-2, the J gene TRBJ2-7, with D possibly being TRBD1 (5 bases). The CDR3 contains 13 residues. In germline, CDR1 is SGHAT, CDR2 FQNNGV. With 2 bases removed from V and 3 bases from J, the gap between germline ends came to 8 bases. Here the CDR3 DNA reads TGTGCCAGCAGCTTAACAGGAATCTACGAGCAGTACTTC. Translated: CASSLTGIYEQYF.

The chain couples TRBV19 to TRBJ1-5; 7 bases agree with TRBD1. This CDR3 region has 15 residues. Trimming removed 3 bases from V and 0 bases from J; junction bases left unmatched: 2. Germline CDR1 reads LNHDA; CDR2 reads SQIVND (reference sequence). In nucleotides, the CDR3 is TGTGCCAGTAGTATTGGACAGGTTAGCAATCAGCCCCAGCATTTT. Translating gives CASSIGQVSNQPQHF. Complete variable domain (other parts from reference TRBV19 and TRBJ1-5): DGGITQSPKYLFRKEGQNVTLSCEQNLNHDAMYWYRQDPGQGLRLIYYSQIVNDFQKGDIAEGYSVSREKKESFPLTVTSAQKNPTAFYLCASSIGQVSNQPQHFGDGTRLSIL.

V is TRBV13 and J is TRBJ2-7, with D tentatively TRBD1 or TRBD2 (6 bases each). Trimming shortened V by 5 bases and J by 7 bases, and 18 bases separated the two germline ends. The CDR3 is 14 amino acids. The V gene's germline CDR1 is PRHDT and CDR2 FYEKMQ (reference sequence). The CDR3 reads CASSTGTSPLEQYF. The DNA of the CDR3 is TGTGCCAGCAGCACAGGGACTTCTCCGCTGGAGCAGTACTTC.

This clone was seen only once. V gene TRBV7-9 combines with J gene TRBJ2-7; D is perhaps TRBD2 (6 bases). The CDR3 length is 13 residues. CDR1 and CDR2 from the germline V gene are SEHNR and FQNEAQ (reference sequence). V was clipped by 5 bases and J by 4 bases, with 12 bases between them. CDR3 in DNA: TGTGCCAGCAGCAGGGACTTAGCTTACGAGCAGTACTTC. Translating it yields CASSRDLAYEQYF.

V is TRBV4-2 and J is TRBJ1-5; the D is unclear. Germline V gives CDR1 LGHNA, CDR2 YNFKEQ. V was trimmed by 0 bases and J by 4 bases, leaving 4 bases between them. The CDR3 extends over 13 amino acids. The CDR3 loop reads CASSQETNQPQHF. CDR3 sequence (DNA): TGTGCCAGCAGCCAAGAGACAAATCAGCCCCAGCATTTT.

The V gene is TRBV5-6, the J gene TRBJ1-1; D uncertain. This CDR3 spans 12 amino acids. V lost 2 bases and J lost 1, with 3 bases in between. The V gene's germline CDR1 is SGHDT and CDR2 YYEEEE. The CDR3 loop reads CASSLQNTEAFF. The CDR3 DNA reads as TGTGCCAGCAGCTTACAGAACACTGAAGCTTTCTTT.

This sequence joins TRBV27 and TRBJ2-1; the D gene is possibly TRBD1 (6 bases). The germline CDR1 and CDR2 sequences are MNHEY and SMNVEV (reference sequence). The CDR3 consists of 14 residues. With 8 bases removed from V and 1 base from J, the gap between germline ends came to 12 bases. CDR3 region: CASSRGSSYNEQFF. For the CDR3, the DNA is TGTGCCAGCTCTAGGGGGTCTTCCTACAATGAGCAGTTCTTC.

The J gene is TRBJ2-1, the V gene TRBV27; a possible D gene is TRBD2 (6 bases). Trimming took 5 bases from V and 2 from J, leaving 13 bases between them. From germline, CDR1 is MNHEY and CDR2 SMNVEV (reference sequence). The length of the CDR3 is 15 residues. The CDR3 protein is CASSAPGRPYNEQFF. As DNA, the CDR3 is TGTGCCAGCAGTGCCCCTGGGAGGCCCTACAATGAGCAGTTCTTC.

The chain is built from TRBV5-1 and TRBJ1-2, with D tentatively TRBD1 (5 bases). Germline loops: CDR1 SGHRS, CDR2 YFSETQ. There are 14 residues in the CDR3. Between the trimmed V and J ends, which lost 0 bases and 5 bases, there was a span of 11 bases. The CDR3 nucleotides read TGCGCCAGCAGCTTGGAGGGCAGGGAATATGGCTACACCTTC. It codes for CASSLEGREYGYTF.

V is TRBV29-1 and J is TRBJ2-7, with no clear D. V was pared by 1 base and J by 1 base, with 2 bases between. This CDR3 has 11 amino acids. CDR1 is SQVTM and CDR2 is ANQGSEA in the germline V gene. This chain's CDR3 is CSVEASYEQYF. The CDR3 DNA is TGCAGCGTTGAAGCGTCCTACGAGCAGTACTTC.

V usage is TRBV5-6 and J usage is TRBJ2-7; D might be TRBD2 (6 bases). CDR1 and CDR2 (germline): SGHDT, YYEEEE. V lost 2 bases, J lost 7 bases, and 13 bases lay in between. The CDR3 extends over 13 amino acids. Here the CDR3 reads CASSFTTSEEQYF. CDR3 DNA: TGTGCCAGCAGCTTTACGACTAGTGAAGAGCAGTACTTC.

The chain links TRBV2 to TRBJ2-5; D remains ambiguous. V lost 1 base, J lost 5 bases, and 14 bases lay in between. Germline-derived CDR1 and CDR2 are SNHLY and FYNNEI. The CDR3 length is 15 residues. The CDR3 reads CASSEVEPVGETQYF. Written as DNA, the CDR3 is TGTGCCAGCAGTGAAGTGGAACCTGTCGGGGAGACCCAGTACTTC. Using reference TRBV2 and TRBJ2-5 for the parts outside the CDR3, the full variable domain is EPEVTQTPSHQVTQMGQEVILRCVPISNHLYFYWYRQILGQKVEFLVSFYNNEISEKSEIFDDQFSVERPDGSNFTLKIRSTKLEDSAMYFCASSEVEPVGETQYFGPGTRLLVL.

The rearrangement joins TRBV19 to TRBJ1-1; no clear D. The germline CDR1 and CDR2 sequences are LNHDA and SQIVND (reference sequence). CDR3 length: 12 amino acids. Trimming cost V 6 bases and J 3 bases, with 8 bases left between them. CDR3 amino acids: CASSPGYTEAFF. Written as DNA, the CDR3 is TGTGCCAGTAGCCCCGGGTACACTGAAGCTTTCTTT.

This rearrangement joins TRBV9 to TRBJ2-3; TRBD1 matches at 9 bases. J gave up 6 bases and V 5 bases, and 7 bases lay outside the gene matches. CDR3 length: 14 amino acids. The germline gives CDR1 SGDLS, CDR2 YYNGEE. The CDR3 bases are TGTGCCAGCAGACCACAGGGGGCTCGGGATACGCAGTATTTT. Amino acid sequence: CASRPQGARDTQYF.

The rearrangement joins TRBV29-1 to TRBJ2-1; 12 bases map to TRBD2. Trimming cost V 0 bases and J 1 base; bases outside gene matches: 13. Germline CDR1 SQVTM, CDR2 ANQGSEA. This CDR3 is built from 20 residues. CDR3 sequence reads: CSVEDFGTSGSIGSYNEQFF. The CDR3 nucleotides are TGCAGCGTTGAAGATTTCGGGACTAGCGGGTCAATAGGTTCCTACAATGAGCAGTTCTTC.

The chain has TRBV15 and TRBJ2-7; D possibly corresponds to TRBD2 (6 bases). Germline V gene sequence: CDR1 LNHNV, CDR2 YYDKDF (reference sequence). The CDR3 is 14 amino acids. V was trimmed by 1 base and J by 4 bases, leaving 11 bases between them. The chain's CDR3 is CATSRGGVFYEQYF. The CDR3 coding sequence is TGTGCCACCAGCAGAGGGGGGGTGTTTTACGAGCAGTACTTC.